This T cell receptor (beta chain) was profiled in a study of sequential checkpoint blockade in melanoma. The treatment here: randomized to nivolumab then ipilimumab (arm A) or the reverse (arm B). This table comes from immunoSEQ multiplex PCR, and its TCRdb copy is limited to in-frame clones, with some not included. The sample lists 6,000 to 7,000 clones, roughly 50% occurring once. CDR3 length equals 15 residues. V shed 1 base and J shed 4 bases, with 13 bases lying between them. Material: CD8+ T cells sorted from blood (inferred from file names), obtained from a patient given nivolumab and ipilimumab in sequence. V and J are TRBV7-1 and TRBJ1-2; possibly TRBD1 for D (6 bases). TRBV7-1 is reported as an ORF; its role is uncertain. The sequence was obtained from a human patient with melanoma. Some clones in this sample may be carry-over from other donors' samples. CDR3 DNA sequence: TGTGCCAGCAGCTCAGGACACCTAGGGGGCTATGGCTACACCTTC. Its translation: CASSSGHLGGYGYTF.